What follows describes a single TCR beta chain. Some clones are missing from TCRdb's copy, which holds only in-frame ones; the method was immunoSEQ multiplex PCR. This repertoire shows more than 80,000 clones, about 82% found once; its top ten account for around 7.8%. This sample is drawn from a study of blood T cell repertoires in COVID-19. With 1 base removed from V and 1 base from J, the gap between germline ends came to 11 bases. The CDR3 is 16 residues long. Germline CDR1 reads SGHDT; CDR2 reads YYEEEE. The sequenced sample consisted of peripheral blood. The genes are TRBV5-6 and TRBJ2-2; weak D call: TRBD1 (6 bases). The source of this sequence is a man in his fifties or sixties with active COVID-19. The CDR3 nucleotides read TGTGCCAGCAGCTTGAGGACAGATCTGAACACCGGGGAGCTGTTTTTT. Amino acid sequence: CASSLRTDLNTGELFF.